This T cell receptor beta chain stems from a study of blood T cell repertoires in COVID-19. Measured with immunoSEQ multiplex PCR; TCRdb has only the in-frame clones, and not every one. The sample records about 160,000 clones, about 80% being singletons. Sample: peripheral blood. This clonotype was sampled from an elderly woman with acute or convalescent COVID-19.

The CDR3 loop is CASSQGAGGYTF. The CDR3 DNA reads TGTGCCAGCAGCCAGGGGGCTGGCGGCTACACCTTC. The rearrangement joins TRBV3-1 (or the pseudogene TRBV3-2) to TRBJ1-2, with a possible D match to TRBD1 (6 bases). CDR3 length: 12 residues. Trimming removed 3 bases at V and 8 bases at J, with 10 bases between. Germline V gene data show CDR1 as LGHDT and CDR2 as YNNKEL (reference sequence).